Below, 17 T cell receptor beta chains from the same sample are listed, as sequenced in a study of PD-L1 blockade in urothelial cancer. The protocol was immunoSEQ multiplex PCR, while the TCRdb copy is restricted to in-frame clones and leaves out a portion. The sample shows 85,000 to 130,000 clones, about 90% of them seen only once. The sequencing used PBMCs, collected around atezolizumab (anti-PD-L1) treatment. The receptors come from a woman aged 80 or older with urothelial cancer.

The gene calls are TRBV28 and TRBJ1-1; 7 nucleotides line up with TRBD1. The germline V gene has CDR1 MDHEN and CDR2 SYDVKM. The CDR3 extends over 14 amino acids. The V gene end was trimmed by 7 bases and the J gene end by 4 bases; junction bases not matched to a gene: 9. The CDR3 DNA reads as TGTGCCAGCACTATAAACAGGGGCGTCACTGAAGCTTTCTTT. It translates to CASTINRGVTEAFF.

The chain is built from TRBV27 and TRBJ2-7; maybe TRBD1 (6 bases). The CDR3 is made up of 14 amino acids. The V and J ends lost 6 bases and 3 bases respectively, with 15 bases between them. The germline gives CDR1 MNHEY, CDR2 SMNVEV (reference sequence). The CDR3 coding sequence is TGTGCCAGCAGCAATACCGGGACACACTACGAGCAGTACTTC. As protein: CASSNTGTHYEQYF.

CDR3 nucleotide sequence: TGTGCCAGCATCGACAGGGTCCCCTACAATGAGCAGTTCTTC. This translates into CASIDRVPYNEQFF. This sequence joins TRBV28 and TRBJ2-1, with 7 bases that match TRBD1. V lost 7 bases, J lost 2 bases, and 5 bases stayed unmatched. The CDR3 is 14 residues long. CDR1 is MDHEN and CDR2 is SYDVKM in the germline V gene.

J is TRBJ1-5 and V is TRBV28, with D possibly TRBD1 on 6 matching bases. This CDR3 has 16 residues. Germline V gene data show CDR1 as MDHEN and CDR2 as SYDVKM. The V end lost 6 bases, the J end lost 2 bases, and 17 bases lay between the germline ends. For the CDR3, the DNA is TGTGCCAGCAGCCTCCAGGGAGGGGGGCGCAATCAGCCCCAGCATTTT. Protein: CASSLQGGGRNQPQHF.

The V and J genes are TRBV6-1 and TRBJ1-2; D ambiguous. The CDR3 contains 15 residues. Between the trimmed V and J ends, which lost 0 bases and 3 bases, there was a span of 11 bases. Germline CDR1 reads MNHNS; CDR2 reads SASEGT. CDR3 in amino acids: CASSEALAVYYGYTF. CDR3 DNA sequence: TGTGCCAGCAGTGAAGCGCTTGCAGTTTACTATGGCTACACCTTC.

The V call is TRBV5-4, the J call TRBJ2-7; 9 bases are a match to TRBD1. The CDR3 has 16 residues. Per the germline V gene, CDR1 is SGHNT and CDR2 is YYREEE (reference sequence). Unmatched junction bases numbered 10, after V lost 3 bases and J lost 3 bases. The CDR3 sequence: CASSSADRGVGYEQYF. CDR3 DNA: TGTGCCAGCAGCTCGGCCGACAGGGGGGTTGGCTACGAGCAGTACTTC.

The rearrangement uses TRBV5-1 and TRBJ2-7; no definite D call. Trimming pared 4 bases from V and 2 bases from J, leaving 10 bases between. The germline gives CDR1 SGHRS, CDR2 YFSETQ. The CDR3 runs 13 residues. The CDR3 DNA follows: TGCGCCAGCAGCCCTGGCAGTACCTACGAGCAGTACTTC. It yields the protein CASSPGSTYEQYF.

The chain couples TRBV5-1 to TRBJ2-1; D gene ambiguous. The CDR3 extends over 15 amino acids. Trimming cost V 1 base and J 8 bases, with 16 bases left between them. The V gene's germline CDR1 is SGHRS and CDR2 YFSETQ. The CDR3 region is CASSLSPVRGDEQFF. The DNA for the CDR3 is TGCGCCAGCAGCTTGTCCCCGGTCAGAGGTGATGAGCAGTTCTTC.

The V call is TRBV5-4, the J call TRBJ2-5; 9 nucleotides align to TRBD1. This CDR3 has 15 residues. Germline lookup yields CDR1 SGHNT and CDR2 YYREEE (reference sequence). The V and J ends lost 4 bases and 1 base, in that order; junction bases with no gene match: 5. The CDR3 nucleotides are TGTGCCAGCAGCCTACGGACAGGGGTCCAAGAGACCCAGTACTTC. Protein product: CASSLRTGVQETQYF.

The rearrangement uses TRBV5-6 and TRBJ2-2; D may be TRBD2 (5 bases). Germline assignment: CDR1 SGHDT and CDR2 YYEEEE. V dropped 1 base and J dropped 5 bases, with 15 bases sitting between them. CDR3 length equals 16 residues. CDR3 region: CASSLLRFSVTGELFF. CDR3 sequence (DNA): TGTGCCAGCAGCTTGCTCAGGTTTAGCGTTACCGGGGAGCTGTTTTTT. The whole variable domain, remainder taken from reference TRBV5-6 and TRBJ2-2, is DAGVTQSPTHLIKTRGQQVTLRCSPKSGHDTVSWYQQALGQGPQFIFQYYEEEERQRGNFPDRFSGHQFPNYSSELNVNALLLGDSALYLCASSLLRFSVTGELFFGEGSRLTVL.

J is TRBJ1-1 and V is TRBV27, with 10 bases identical to TRBD1. The CDR3 contains 14 residues. Germline V CDR1 and CDR2: MNHEY, SMNVEV (reference sequence). V lost 5 bases and J lost 8; bases outside the gene matches: 8. CDR3 protein: CASSPPTGGPEAFF. The CDR3 DNA sequence: TGTGCCAGCAGTCCACCGACAGGGGGCCCCGAAGCTTTCTTT.

This CDR3 is CASTEWGDAEAFF. CDR3 nucleotides: TGCGCCAGCACCGAATGGGGGGACGCTGAAGCTTTCTTT. V is TRBV10-2 and J is TRBJ1-1; D may be TRBD1 (5 bases). Trimming cost V 7 bases and J 6 bases, with 15 bases left between them. The CDR3 is 13 amino acids. The germline CDR1 and CDR2 sequences are WSHSY and SAAADI.

This chain joins TRBV7-3 and TRBJ2-1, with 7 bases aligning to TRBD1. From germline, CDR1 is SGHTA and CDR2 FQGTGA. The CDR3 runs 15 residues. With 9 bases clipped from V and 7 bases from J, the junction kept 15 bases outside the gene matches. CDR3 loop: CASSRDRVTGNEQFF. CDR3 in DNA: TGTGCCAGTTCACGTGACAGGGTTACAGGGAATGAGCAGTTCTTC.

The rearrangement joins TRBV28 to TRBJ2-7; the D gene is possibly TRBD2 (7 bases). Germline loops: CDR1 MDHEN, CDR2 SYDVKM. With 2 bases removed from V and 0 bases from J, the gap between germline ends came to 14 bases. This CDR3 contains 16 residues. CDR3 nucleotides: TGTGCCAGCAGTTTACTAGGGGGAGGGAACTCCTACGAGCAGTACTTC. Translation: CASSLLGGGNSYEQYF.

J is TRBJ2-2 and V is TRBV30, with TRBD2 identical over 11 bases. The CDR3 totals 15 residues. Germline V gives CDR1 GTSNPN, CDR2 SVGIG (reference sequence). V lost 3 bases to trimming and J lost 6 bases; unmatched junction nucleotides: 6. The CDR3 region is CAWSTSGSGAGELFF. CDR3 nucleotides: TGTGCCTGGAGCACTAGCGGGAGTGGCGCCGGGGAGCTGTTTTTT.

This sequence joins TRBV5-4 and TRBJ1-1, with TRBD1 matching 8 bases. J gave up 5 bases and V 4 bases, and 13 bases lay outside the gene matches. Germline V gene sequence: CDR1 SGHNT, CDR2 YYREEE (reference sequence). This CDR3 spans 16 amino acids. CDR3 nucleotides: TGTGCCAGCAGCCCCATGGCCAGGGGGCTAGGTACTGAAGCTTTCTTT. Translation gives CASSPMARGLGTEAFF.

CDR3 nucleotide sequence: TGCGCCAGCAGCGTGGACAGTCACTATGGCTACACCTTC. This codes for CASSVDSHYGYTF. The V gene is TRBV5-1, the J gene TRBJ1-2; perhaps TRBD1 as D (6 bases). V lost 4 bases to trimming and J lost 3 bases, with 10 bases between them. CDR3 size: 13 residues. Germline V gene sequence: CDR1 SGHRS, CDR2 YFSETQ.